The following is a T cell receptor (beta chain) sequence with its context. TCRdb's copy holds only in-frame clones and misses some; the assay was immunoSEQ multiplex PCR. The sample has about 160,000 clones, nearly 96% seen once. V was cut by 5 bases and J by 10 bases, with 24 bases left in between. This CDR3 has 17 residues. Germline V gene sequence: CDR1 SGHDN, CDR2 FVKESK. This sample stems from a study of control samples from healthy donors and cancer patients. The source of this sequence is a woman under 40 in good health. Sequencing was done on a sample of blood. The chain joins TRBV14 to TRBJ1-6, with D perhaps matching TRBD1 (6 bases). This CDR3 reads CASSFNRDTKGYSPLHF. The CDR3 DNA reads TGTGCCAGCAGCTTCAACCGGGACACGAAGGGGTACTCACCCCTCCACTTT.